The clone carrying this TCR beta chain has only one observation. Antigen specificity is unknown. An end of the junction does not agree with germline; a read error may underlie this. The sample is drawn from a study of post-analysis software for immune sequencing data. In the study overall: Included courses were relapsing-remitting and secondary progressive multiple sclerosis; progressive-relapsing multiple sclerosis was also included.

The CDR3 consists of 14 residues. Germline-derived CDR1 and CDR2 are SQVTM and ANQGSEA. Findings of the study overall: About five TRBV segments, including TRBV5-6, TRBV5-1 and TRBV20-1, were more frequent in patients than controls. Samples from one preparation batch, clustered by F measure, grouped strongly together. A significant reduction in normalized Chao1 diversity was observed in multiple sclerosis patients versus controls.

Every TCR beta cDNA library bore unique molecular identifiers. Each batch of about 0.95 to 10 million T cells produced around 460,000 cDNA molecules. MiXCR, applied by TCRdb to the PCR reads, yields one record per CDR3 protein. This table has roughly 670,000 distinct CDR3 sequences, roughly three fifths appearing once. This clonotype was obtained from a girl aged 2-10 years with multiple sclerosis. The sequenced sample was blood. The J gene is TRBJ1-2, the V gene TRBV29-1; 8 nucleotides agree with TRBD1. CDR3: CSIEDAGGGYGYTF. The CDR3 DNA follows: TGCAGCATTGAAGATGCAGGGGGCGGCTATGGCTACACCTTC.